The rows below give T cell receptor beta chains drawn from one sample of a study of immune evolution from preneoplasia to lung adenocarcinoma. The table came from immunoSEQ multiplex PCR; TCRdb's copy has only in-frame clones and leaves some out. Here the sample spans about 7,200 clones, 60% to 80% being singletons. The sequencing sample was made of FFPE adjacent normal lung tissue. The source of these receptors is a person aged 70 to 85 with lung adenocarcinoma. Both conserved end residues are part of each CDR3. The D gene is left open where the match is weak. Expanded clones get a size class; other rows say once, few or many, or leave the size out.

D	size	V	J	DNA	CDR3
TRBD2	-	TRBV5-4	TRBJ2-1	TGTGCCAGCAGCTCGACTAGCGGGAGGAATGAGCAGTTCTTC	CASSSTSGRNEQFF
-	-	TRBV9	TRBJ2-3	TGTGCCAGCAGCGTAGACCCGGGGCTGGGCACAGATACGCAGTATTTT	CASSVDPGLGTDTQYF
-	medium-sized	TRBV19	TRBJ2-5	TGTGCCAGTAGTATAATGGGAGAGACCCAGTACTTC	CASSIMGETQYF
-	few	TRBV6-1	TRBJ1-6	TGTGCCAGCAGTGCGGGACCGTATAATTCACCCCTCCACTTT	CASSAGPYNSPLHF
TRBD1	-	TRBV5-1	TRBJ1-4	TGCGCCAGCAGCTCTGACAGGGATGGAGAAAAACTGTTTTTT	CASSSDRDGEKLFF
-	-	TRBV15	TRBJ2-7	TGTGCCACCAGCAGAGATCTCACTCCGCGAGCTTTC	CATSRDLTPRAF
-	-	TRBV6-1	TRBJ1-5	TGTGCCAGCAGTGATCCTCACAGGGGCAATCAGCCCCAGCATTTT	CASSDPHRGNQPQHF
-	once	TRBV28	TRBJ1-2	TGTGCCAGCAGTTCACGGGACGGAGCTAACTATGGCTACACCTTC	CASSSRDGANYGYTF
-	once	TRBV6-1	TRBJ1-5	TGTGCCAGCAGTGGCAGGAGAGGGCCGCCCCAGCATTTT	CASSGRRGPPQHF
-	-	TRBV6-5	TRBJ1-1	TGTGCCAGCAGTTACTCGCGACGGGGGACTGAAGCTTTCTTT	CASSYSRRGTEAFF
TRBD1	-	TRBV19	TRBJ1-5	TGTGCCAGTTACGGGACAGGGGAAGGGCAGCCCCAGCATTTT	CASYGTGEGQPQHF
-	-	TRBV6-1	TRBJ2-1	TGTGCCAGCAAGAGATCGCGATTCCCGATAGGTGAGCAGTTCTTC	CASKRSRFPIGEQFF
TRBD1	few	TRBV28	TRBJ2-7	TGTGCCAGCAACAGACAGGGACGGGTCTACGAGCAGTACTTC	CASNRQGRVYEQYF
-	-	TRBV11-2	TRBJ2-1	TGTGCCAGCAGCCCCCAGAGGGCCCCCAATGAGCAGTTCTTC	CASSPQRAPNEQFF
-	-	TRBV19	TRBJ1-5	TGTGCCAGTAGTAATTTGGGGAGTGAACAGCCCCAGCATTTT	CASSNLGSEQPQHF
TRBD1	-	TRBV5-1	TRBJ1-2	TGCGCCAGCAGCCCACCGGGACAGGAACCCATCTTTAACTATGGCTACACCTTC	CASSPPGQEPIFNYGYTF
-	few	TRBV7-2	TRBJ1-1	TGTGCCAGCAGCTTACGGGGACAAAAGCTCACTGAAGCTTTCTTT	CASSLRGQKLTEAFF
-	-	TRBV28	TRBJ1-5	TGTGCCAGCAGTTTCCCCGGGGTTGGGTGGCCCCAGCATTTT	CASSFPGVGWPQHF
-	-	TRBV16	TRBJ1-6	TGTGCCAGCAGCGAGGGGAACTATAATTCACCCCTCCACTTT	CASSEGNYNSPLHF
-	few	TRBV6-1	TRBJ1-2	TGTGCCAGCAGTGAAGCGCTTCAGGGGAGCTATGGCTACACCTTC	CASSEALQGSYGYTF
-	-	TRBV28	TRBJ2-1	TGTGCCATCAAACGGGGAGCGTCCTACAATGAGCAGTTCTTC	CAIKRGASYNEQFF
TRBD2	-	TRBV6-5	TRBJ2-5	TGTGCCAGCAGTTACGGGACTAGCAGAGAGACCCAGTACTTC	CASSYGTSRETQYF
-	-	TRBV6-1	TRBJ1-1	TGTGCCAGCAGTTTCGCAGAGAACACTGAAGCTTTCTTT	CASSFAENTEAFF
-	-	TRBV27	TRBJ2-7	TGTGCCAGCATCTACAAGGCCAGCACTTTCGGGACAACCTCCTACGAGCAGTACTTC	CASIYKASTFGTTSYEQYF
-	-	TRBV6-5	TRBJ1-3	TGTGCCAGCAGCGCTAACTCTGGAAACACCATATATTTT	CASSANSGNTIYF
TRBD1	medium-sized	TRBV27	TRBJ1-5	TGTGCCAGCAGTGTGAGGGGGCTCAACAATCAGCCCCAGCATTTT	CASSVRGLNNQPQHF
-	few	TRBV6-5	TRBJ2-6	TGTGCCAGCAGTCCCGAGGGGAACGGGGCCAACGTCCTGACTTTC	CASSPEGNGANVLTF
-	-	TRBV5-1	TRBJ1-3	TGCGCCAGCAGCGTGGACACCTCTGGAAACACCATATATTTT	CASSVDTSGNTIYF
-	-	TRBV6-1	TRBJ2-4	TGTGCCAGCAGTGAAGACGCGAGCGCGCTGCGGGGCACTTTACATCTAGCCAAAAACATTCAGTACTTC	CASSEDASALRGTLHLAKNIQYF
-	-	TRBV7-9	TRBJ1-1	TGTGCCAGCACCGCCCAGACCACAGGGTCCCCTGAAGCTTTCTTT	CASTAQTTGSPEAFF
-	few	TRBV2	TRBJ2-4	TGTGCCAGCAGTGATTCCTTAGCCAAAAACATTCAGTACTTC	CASSDSLAKNIQYF
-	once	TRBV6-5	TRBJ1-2	TGTGCCAGCAAAGAGGGGGGAGGGGTTGGTGGTTACACCTTC	CASKEGGGVGGYTF
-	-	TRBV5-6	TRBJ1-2	TGTGCCAGCAGCCCGACGTGGGAAGCCCAGAGCTACACCTTC	CASSPTWEAQSYTF
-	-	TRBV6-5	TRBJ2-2	TGTGCCAGCAGTTTACGAGGGGAAGGGGCCGGGGAGCTGTTTTTT	CASSLRGEGAGELFF
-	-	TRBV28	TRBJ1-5	TGTGCCAGCAGGGGCGGGGGGAATCAGCCCCAGCATTTT	CASRGGGNQPQHF
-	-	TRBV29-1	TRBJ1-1	TGCAGCGTGGCCTGGGCATTGAACACTGAAGCTTTCTTT	CSVAWALNTEAFF
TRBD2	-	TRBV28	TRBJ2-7	TGTGCCAGCCCCCCCTTAGGGATTAGCGGGGGCCTCTACGAGCAGTACTTC	CASPPLGISGGLYEQYF
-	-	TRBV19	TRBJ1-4	TGTGCCAGTAGTATTATCGGGGGGACTAATGAAAAACTGTTTTTT	CASSIIGGTNEKLFF
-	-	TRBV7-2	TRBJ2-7	TGTGCCAGCAGCCCCACCAGGACCGCGGAAGAGCAGTACTTC	CASSPTRTAEEQYF
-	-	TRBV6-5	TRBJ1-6	TGTGCCAGCAGTTACAAAGAGGGTGGGGATTCACCCCTCCACTTT	CASSYKEGGDSPLHF